This T cell receptor (beta chain) was sequenced during a study of T cells after yellow fever vaccination. Notes on the study in general: Relatively few clonotypes were ones that appeared in both CD4 and CD8 compartments.

TCRdb used MiXCR to reprocess the 5' RACE reads, holding one entry per CDR3 protein. The sample lists 250,000 to 300,000 distinct CDR3 sequences, 7.5% to 9% occurring once. In the case of this clonotype: The antigen remains unidentified.

Germline V lookup: CDR1 SEHNR, CDR2 FQNEAQ (reference sequence). Trimming removed 5 bases from V and 4 bases from J, with 14 bases in between. The CDR3 spans 14 residues. The chain carries TRBV7-9 and TRBJ2-5, with D perhaps assigned TRBD1 or TRBD2 (5 bases each). The sequences come from CD4+ T cells sorted from PBMCs, collected 5 days after the yellow fever booster vaccination. The clonotype comes from a young man who received the YFV17D yellow fever vaccine. CDR3 DNA sequence: TGTGCCAGCAGCCACGCAGGGAGTGGAGAGACCCAGTACTTC. Amino acid sequence: CASSHAGSGETQYF.